The rows below give T cell receptor beta chains drawn from one sample of a study of CD8 T cells in Susac syndrome. MiXCR, run by TCRdb on the immunoSEQ multiplex PCR reads, gives a single entry per CDR3 protein. The sample carries around 80,000 distinct CDR3 sequences, 80% to 95% recorded once. What was sequenced was CD8+ T cells from PBMCs. The source is a human donor with Susac syndrome. Each CDR3 is given with its conserved first and last residue. A D gene is named only where the DNA matches it firmly. Size tells how often a clone was seen (once, few, many) or the class of an expanded clone, and some rows leave it out.

cdr3_aa	cdr3_nt	v_call	j_call	d_call	clone_size
CASSGTGPTFGYTF	TGCGCCAGCAGTGGGACAGGGCCGACGTTTGGCTACACCTTC	TRBV10-2	TRBJ1-2	TRBD1	-
CASREGLNTGELFF	TGTGCCAGCAGGGAGGGCCTGAACACCGGGGAGCTGTTTTTT	TRBV2	TRBJ2-2	-	-
CASSLDWGSGGNTGELFF	TGTGCCAGCAGCTTAGATTGGGGTAGCGGGGGGAACACCGGGGAGCTGTTTTTT	TRBV11-2	TRBJ2-2	TRBD2	-
CAWSGHTGSPAFF	TGTGCCTGGAGTGGCCATACAGGGTCCCCAGCTTTCTTT	TRBV30	TRBJ1-1	-	-
CASSHRTAGELFF	TGTGCCAGCAGCCATCGGACAGCGGGGGAGCTGTTTTTT	TRBV3-1	TRBJ2-2	-	-
CASSSTSGGPDTQYF	TGTGCCAGCAGTTCGACTAGCGGGGGGCCAGATACGCAGTATTTT	TRBV7-2	TRBJ2-3	TRBD2	-
CASSLAGRPDYEQYF	TGTGCCAGCAGCTTAGCGGGGCGGCCAGACTACGAGCAGTACTTC	TRBV7-8	TRBJ2-7	-	-
CASSLLGGTAFNQPQHF	TGTGCCAGTAGTCTCCTCGGAGGGACAGCCTTCAATCAGCCCCAGCATTTT	TRBV19	TRBJ1-5	TRBD1	-
CASSQGWVDSSYEQYF	TGTGCCAGCAGCCAAGGTTGGGTGGACAGCTCCTACGAGCAGTACTTC	TRBV3-1	TRBJ2-7	-	-
CSARKGGETQYF	TGCAGTGCTCGAAAGGGTGGGGAGACCCAGTACTTC	TRBV20-1	TRBJ2-5	-	-
CASSQTPSSYNEQFF	TGTGCCAGCAGCCAGACACCGAGCTCCTACAATGAGCAGTTCTTC	TRBV3-1	TRBJ2-1	-	-
CSARDTLSDNEQFF	TGCAGTGCTAGAGACACATTGAGCGACAATGAGCAGTTCTTC	TRBV20-1	TRBJ2-1	-	-
CASSPATYDEAFF	TGTGCCAGCAGTCCCGCGACGTACGATGAAGCTTTCTTT	TRBV12-3/TRBV12-4	TRBJ1-1	-	once
CASVPQYPAGELFF	TGTGCCAGCGTACCCCAATACCCCGCGGGGGAGCTGTTTTTT	TRBV7-9	TRBJ2-2	-	-
CASRASGQVHNEQFF	TGTGCCAGCAGGGCATCGGGACAGGTCCACAATGAGCAGTTCTTC	TRBV6-6	TRBJ2-1	TRBD1	-
CSARELDTNTGELFF	TGCAGTGCTAGAGAGCTGGACACGAACACCGGGGAGCTGTTTTTT	TRBV20-1	TRBJ2-2	-	-
CASSVVPSGSTDTQYF	TGTGCCAGCAGCGTAGTCCCTAGCGGGAGCACAGATACGCAGTATTTT	TRBV9	TRBJ2-3	TRBD2	-
CASSQDVSSGANVLTF	TGCGCCAGCAGCCAAGATGTGAGCTCTGGGGCCAACGTCCTGACTTTC	TRBV4-3	TRBJ2-6	-	-
CASSLAQRGFLSYNEQFF	TGTGCCAGCAGCTTAGCCCAGCGGGGATTTCTCTCCTACAATGAGCAGTTCTTC	TRBV7-9	TRBJ2-1	TRBD2	once
CASSQDLGELQETQYF	TGTGCCAGCAGCCAAGATCTTGGGGAGCTCCAAGAGACCCAGTACTTC	TRBV3-1	TRBJ2-5	-	-
CASRTHWDEQFF	TGTGCCAGCAGGACACATTGGGATGAGCAGTTCTTC	TRBV12-3/TRBV12-4	TRBJ2-1	-	-
CASSQDFNSNQPQHF	TGCGCCAGCAGCCAAGATTTCAATAGCAATCAGCCCCAGCATTTT	TRBV4-3	TRBJ1-5	-	-
CASSEVASGGTYEQYF	TGTGCCAGCAGTGAAGTGGCTAGCGGGGGGACCTACGAGCAGTACTTC	TRBV6-1	TRBJ2-7	TRBD2	-